Listed below are T cell receptor beta chains from one sample, sequenced in a study of tumor-infiltrating lymphocytes in primary liver carcinoma. One entry per CDR3 protein, called by TCRdb with MiXCR from the multiplex PCR reads. Among about 120,000 distinct CDR3 sequences listed, about 59% were seen once. The sample was liver tumor tissue from sampling region 1. These receptors were collected from a woman aged 55-69 years with primary liver carcinoma and hepatitis B virus infection. Both conserved end residues are part of each CDR3. D genes are given only for firm matches. Rows give clone size only sometimes, using once, few, many, or a class for an expanded clone.

D,J,size,V,length,DNA,CDR3
NA,TRBJ2-2,NA,TRBV29-1,12,NA,CSVGQGAGEQFF
NA,TRBJ2-2,NA,TRBV29-1,14,TGCAGCGTTGGGAGCCGCCAGGGGACCGGGGAGCTGTTTTTT,CSVGSRQGTGELFF
NA,TRBJ1-1,NA,TRBV7-9,13,TGTGCCAGCGGACTCGAGAGGCTAGGAGAAGCTTTCTTT,CASGLERLGEAFF
NA,TRBJ1-1,NA,TRBV11-2,13,TGTGCCAGCAACCCTAGTTTGCACACTGAAGCTTTCTTT,CASNPSLHTEAFF
NA,TRBJ1-1,NA,TRBV5-4,16,TGTGCCAGCATCTTCGGACTTGGGCGGGAGGACACTGAAGCCTTCTTT,CASIFGLGREDTEAFF
TRBD1,TRBJ1-5,few,TRBV12-3/TRBV12-4,16,TGTGCCAGCAGCCTAAGAGGACAGGTAGGCAATCAGCCCCAGCATTTT,CASSLRGQVGNQPQHF
NA,TRBJ2-7,few,TRBV5-1,13,TGCGCCAGCAGGCCGACAGCCTCCTACGAGCAGTACTTC,CASRPTASYEQYF
NA,TRBJ2-5,few,TRBV12-3/TRBV12-4,12,TGTGCCAGCACCACCAGCGGGGAGACCCAGTACTTC,CASTTSGETQYF
TRBD2,TRBJ2-6,NA,TRBV5-1,17,TGCGCCAGCTCCCCTTGGGGGGGACGCTCTGGGGCCAACGTCCTGACTTTC,CASSPWGGRSGANVLTF
NA,TRBJ1-2,NA,TRBV28,14,TGTGCTAGCAGCCCTCGGGGGGGCTGGTATGACTACACCTTC,CASSPRGGWYDYTF
NA,TRBJ1-6,NA,TRBV6-1,16,TGTGCCAGCAGTGAAGGCGCACGAATAGTTAATTCACCCCTCCACTTT,CASSEGARIVNSPLHF
TRBD2,TRBJ2-1,NA,TRBV11-3,17,TGTGCCAGCAGCTCCCGGGGGGAGCGGACCATGCGCAATGAGGAGTTCTTC,CASSSRGERTMRNEEFF
NA,TRBJ1-1,NA,TRBV11-2,13,TGTGCCAGCAGCTTAGATGGAGGCCTTGGGTCATTCTTT,CASSLDGGLGSFF
NA,TRBJ2-3,NA,TRBV29-1,14,TGCGGCGTACACAGGGGGGGGACCACAGATACGCAGTATTTT,CGVHRGGTTDTQYF
NA,TRBJ2-5,NA,TRBV6-5,14,TGTGCCAGCAGCGATGAGGGGGGCCCTTGGCCCCGATACTTC,CASSDEGGPWPRYF
NA,TRBJ2-7,many,TRBV28,13,TGTGCCAGCAGAAAAGCCCCAGTGGACGAGCAGTACTTC,CASRKAPVDEQYF
NA,TRBJ2-2,NA,TRBV10-2,18,TGCACCAGCAGAAGATTACAACCCCAGGGAAGGAACACCGGGGAGCTGTTTTTT,CTSRRLQPQGRNTGELFF
NA,TRBJ1-5,NA,TRBV7-9,14,TGTGCCAGCAGCCCCCAGGGGAGCAATCAGCCCCAGCATTTT,CASSPQGSNQPQHF
NA,TRBJ2-2,NA,TRBV10-3,15,TGTGCCATCAGGGGAGCGAATACGAACACCGGGGAGCTGTTTTTT,CAIRGANTNTGELFF
NA,TRBJ2-1,NA,TRBV29-1,14,TGCAGCGCCCAGCTGTTGAGCTCATACGATGAGCAGTTCTTC,CSAQLLSSYDEQFF
NA,TRBJ2-7,NA,TRBV4-1,14,TGCGCCAGCAGCCAAGCAATTTGTCGCTACGAGCAGTACTTC,CASSQAICRYEQYF
NA,TRBJ2-1,many,TRBV14,15,TGTGCCAGCAGCCAGGCAATTAGCGGACTCAATGAGCAGTTCTTC,CASSQAISGLNEQFF
TRBD2,TRBJ2-1,NA,TRBV11-3,15,TGTGCCAGCAGCCCTCGGGGTAGCGGGAAGCTTGAGCAGTTCTTC,CASSPRGSGKLEQFF
NA,TRBJ1-4,NA,TRBV4-2,14,TGTGCCAGCAGCCCCCCCGGGGGTAATGAAAAACTGTTTTTT,CASSPPGGNEKLFF
NA,TRBJ2-5,NA,TRBV7-9,14,TGTGCCAGCAGCCCAGAGATCCGGAGGGAGACCCAGAACTTC,CASSPEIRRETQNF
NA,TRBJ1-2,many,TRBV6-5,15,TGTGCCAGCAGTTACTTGGACGGGTCTAACTATGGCTACACCTTC,CASSYLDGSNYGYTF
NA,TRBJ2-2,NA,TRBV11-2,12,TGTGCCAGCAGCCCCGTGGTCGGGGAACTGTTTTTT,CASSPVVGELFF
NA,TRBJ2-3,NA,TRBV28,13,TGTGTCAGCAGTAGAACGAGCACAGATACGCAGTATTTT,CVSSRTSTDTQYF
NA,TRBJ2-7,many,TRBV10-2,15,TGCGCCAGCAGTGACGCCGGGACACAATCCTACGAGCAGTACTTC,CASSDAGTQSYEQYF
NA,TRBJ2-7,NA,TRBV5-1,14,TGCGCCAGCAGCTGGGGCCGGAGCTCCTACGAGCAGTACTTC,CASSWGRSSYEQYF
TRBD2,TRBJ2-3,NA,TRBV5-1,18,TGCGCCAGCAGCTTGAATCTAGCGGGATCTACTAGCACAGATACGCAGTATTTT,CASSLNLAGSTSTDTQYF
NA,TRBJ2-3,NA,TRBV6-1,14,TGTGCCAGCAGTGTTACAGTGGATGGAAGGACGCAGTATTTT,CASSVTVDGRTQYF
TRBD2,TRBJ2-1,NA,TRBV11-2,15,TGTGCCAGCAGCTTGGGGCGGGAGCCTGGCCGGGAGCAGTTCTTC,CASSLGREPGREQFF
NA,TRBJ2-4,many,TRBV11-1,15,TGTGCCAGCAGCTTAACCGCGGGTCAAAAAAACATTCAGTACTTC,CASSLTAGQKNIQYF
NA,TRBJ2-5,NA,TRBV29-1,11,TGCAGCGTCGTCAGGGGCGAGGCCCAGTACTTC,CSVVRGEAQYF
NA,TRBJ2-3,NA,TRBV11-2,15,TGTGCCAGCAGGACTAGTGCTTCTATCACGGATACGCAGTATTTT,CASRTSASITDTQYF
NA,TRBJ1-6,few,TRBV14,16,TGTGCCAGCAGCCTCTTCGGGACATCGGGGAATTCACCCCTCCACTTT,CASSLFGTSGNSPLHF
NA,TRBJ1-2,few,TRBV30,12,TGTGCCTGGACCTGGGGTAGCGGGGGCTACACCTTC,CAWTWGSGGYTF
NA,TRBJ2-1,NA,TRBV10-3,13,TGTGCCACCCGGAGGGAACAGGAAGGGGAGCAGTTCTTC,CATRREQEGEQFF
NA,TRBJ2-1,NA,TRBV11-2,17,TGTGCCAGGAGCTTAAGGCGTACCATGAGCTCCTACAATGAGCAGTTCTTC,CARSLRRTMSSYNEQFF
TRBD1,TRBJ2-3,NA,TRBV11-2,16,TGTGCCAGCAGCCGGATGACAGGGGTAGTCACAGATACGCAGTATTTT,CASSRMTGVVTDTQYF
TRBD2,TRBJ2-5,many,TRBV6-2/TRBV6-3,16,TGTGCCAGCAGTTACAGGAGCGGGAGGGCCGGAGAGACCCAGTACTTC,CASSYRSGRAGETQYF
NA,TRBJ2-3,NA,TRBV2,14,TGTGCCAGCAGTGTAGTCAGGGGCACAGATATGCAGTATTTT,CASSVVRGTDMQYF